These 8 T cell receptor beta chains came from one sample sequenced in a study of cytomegalovirus exposure and HLA in healthy donors. In the PCR, 60 Vbeta and 13 Jbeta primers were used. TCRdb keeps only in-frame clones here, not all; method: immunoSEQ multiplex PCR. The table shows about 160,000 clones, with 82% occurring only once. Sequences were obtained from PBMCs. The receptor set was obtained from a girl between 5 and 17 years old in good health and CMV-seropositive.

The rearrangement uses TRBV10-2 and TRBJ2-7; TRBD1 matches 7 bases. From germline, CDR1 is WSHSY and CDR2 SAAADI. This CDR3 is built from 13 residues. The trim removed 4 bases at V and 7 bases at J, leaving 7 bases unmatched. The CDR3 here is CASSATTGKEQYF. For the CDR3, the DNA is TGCGCCAGCAGTGCAACGACAGGGAAAGAGCAGTACTTC.

This rearrangement joins TRBV7-3 to TRBJ1-2; 7 bases are a match to TRBD1. After removal of 5 bases from V and 7 bases from J, the junction contained 7 bases not matched to a gene. The CDR3 spans 13 residues. CDR1 is SGHTA and CDR2 is FQGTGA in the germline V gene. This chain's CDR3 is CASSLNRGGGYTF. The DNA of the CDR3 is TGTGCCAGCAGCCTGAACAGGGGTGGTGGCTACACCTTC.

V is TRBV10-2 and J is TRBJ1-2, with D tentatively TRBD1 (6 bases). The CDR3 runs to 13 residues. V was trimmed by 6 bases and J by 4 bases, leaving 12 bases between them. Germline CDR1 WSHSY, CDR2 SAAADI. The CDR3 region is CASRPRGIYGYTF. Written as DNA, the CDR3 is TGCGCCAGCAGGCCCAGGGGCATCTATGGCTACACCTTC.

The J gene is TRBJ2-5, the V gene TRBV11-2; 11 bases are a match to TRBD2. The J segment lost 6 bases and the V segment lost 5 bases, leaving 8 bases of the junction unmatched. The CDR3 spans 15 residues. Germline-derived CDR1 and CDR2 are SGHAT and FQNNGV. The CDR3 here is CASSSTSGSDQTQYF. For the CDR3, the DNA is TGTGCCAGCAGCAGTACTAGCGGGAGTGATCAGACCCAGTACTTC.

In DNA form, the CDR3 reads TGCAGCGTTGACTCACAGGGCCACGAGCAGTACTTC. Amino acid sequence: CSVDSQGHEQYF. The rearrangement links TRBV29-1 to TRBJ2-7; TRBD1 might be the D (6 bases). The CDR3 loop spans 12 amino acids. Trimming removed 3 bases at V and 5 bases at J, with 11 bases between. In germline, CDR1 is SQVTM, CDR2 ANQGSEA.

V and J are TRBV5-8 and TRBJ1-1; D perhaps matches TRBD1 (6 bases). Trimming removed 4 bases from V and 1 base from J, with 14 bases in between. CDR1 and CDR2 (germline): SGHTS, YDEGEE. The CDR3 is 15 amino acids. As DNA, the CDR3 is TGTGCCAGCAGCACGGGACATCGCCGGAACACTGAAGCTTTCTTT. Its protein is CASSTGHRRNTEAFF.

The genes are TRBV7-2 and TRBJ1-2; maybe TRBD1 (6 bases). Per the germline V gene, CDR1 is SGHTA and CDR2 is FQGNSA. The CDR3 has 14 residues. The V end was cut by 5 bases, the J end by 3 bases, with 13 bases between. CDR3 sequence (DNA): TGTGCCAGCAGCCCGCGGACAGACCACTATGGCTACACCTTC. It yields the protein CASSPRTDHYGYTF.

The chain is built from TRBV5-4 and TRBJ1-1, with D maybe TRBD1 (5 bases). CDR3 length equals 17 residues. Between the trimmed V and J ends, which lost 1 base and 5 bases, there was a span of 21 bases. Germline V gives CDR1 SGHNT, CDR2 YYREEE (reference sequence). The CDR3: CASSLSGGGQLSTEAFF. The CDR3 DNA follows: TGTGCCAGCAGCTTGTCGGGCGGGGGTCAATTAAGTACTGAAGCTTTCTTT.